Detailed here is one T cell receptor (beta chain). This clone was counted only a few times. There is no known antigen for this receptor. Base quality data are lacking; no much larger clone is found one base away. Using the deep immunoSEQ assay, multiplex PCR amplified TCR CDR3 regions from genomic DNA. Extracted genomic DNA from each cell subset was spread evenly across all wells of several immunoSEQ 96-well plates, with each plate serving as a replicate. For sorted subsets, roughly 0.2 ug genomic DNA, equal to tens of thousands of T cell genomes, was loaded into each replicate PCR. The purified libraries were quantified using a Qubit 3.0 fluorometer, sized with a Bioanalyzer 2100, and then quantified again using the KAPA Library Quantification kit. A separate single-read 150-cycle Illumina NextSeq 550 flow cell was used to sequence each immunoSEQ 96-well plate. The original pipeline was this. Because the immunoSEQ output held only junctional sequences and lacked quality scores, the filtering could not match the filtering applied to full-length reads. Sequences were annotated with PyIR, a Python wrapper for IgBLAST v1.9, using IMGT germline references to assign V/J genes and CDR3. Any read was removed if the V/J assignment was weak (E-value above 1e-6), the CDR3 was missing, or the read contained stop codons, out-of-frame junctions, or ambiguous translated residues. V3J clonotypes were defined as sequences sharing the same inferred V gene, J gene, and CDR3 amino acid sequence. The percentage overlap between two repertoires was calculated by dividing the number of shared unique clonotypes by the size of the smaller repertoire. Three approaches were used to assess repertoire richness: RTK rarefaction, the Chao1 estimator, and Recon v2.1 estimates of unobserved clonotypes. Generation probabilities for all TCRbeta clonotypes obtained by the gDNA method from a few donors were computed using OLGA. This is the immuneACCESS table as TCRdb keeps it, with only in-frame sequences that have V and J called. A part of the clones is gone; compared with another copy, unresolved V genes explain less than half, and the rest is unexplained. V and J calls and clone size come straight from that table; D and trimming were deduced from the DNA. The sample profile shows over a million clones; 75% to 85% of them were found once. More than 0.55% of the sample comes from the top ten.

The source of the sample is a study of shared clonotypes between healthy human individuals (dated by TCRdb to 2020 to 2021). Broadly, across the study: The cohort included a few men and a couple of women between 18 and 49 years of age. To increase sequencing depth and limit assay-specific biases, TCR repertoire library preparation and sequencing were carried out by different laboratories using diverse techniques. To estimate repertoire size and how much clonotypes are shared between individuals, the study performed deep sequencing of blood TCR repertoires from roughly five healthy adults. For each donor, CD4 naive and CD4 memory were each given three plates, CD8 naive was given two plates, and CD8 memory was given one plate. Each donor's leukapheresis produced roughly between roughly 0.85 and 9.5 billion PBMCs.

CDR1 and CDR2, looked up from the germline V gene, are MDHEN and SYDVKM. There are 15 amino acids in the CDR3, from cysteine to phenylalanine inclusive. Only the CDR3 part of the read is kept: 45 bases, read in frame from the first base. The junction shows trimming of 3 bases on V and 7 bases on J, and the gene matches do not reach 10 bases of it. Overall results and qualifications from the work: Incomplete sequencing was indicated by rarefaction of sorted-subset datasets, despite the large sequencing depth. Sampling was restricted to blood, and TCR repertoires in tissue are likely to differ from TCR repertoires in blood. Estimated clonotype richness was generally larger for naive than for memory subsets. Pairwise subsampling indicated that sequencing depth was expected to affect the degree of clonotype sharing among donors. Sharing across a handful of donors was observed for roughly 5% of naive CD4, 3.5% of naive CD8, 2% to 2.5% of memory CD4, and approximately 0.41% of memory CD8 clonotypes. Compared with non-shared clonotypes, the clonotypes found in all four sorted-subset donors had higher generation probabilities. The small number of donors limited the genetic and exposure-history diversity represented.

The donors were healthy, HIV-negative adults with no recently reported acute infections or vaccinations. Only Caucasian adults living in Nashville, Tennessee, USA were represented among the donors. CD4+ T cells were enriched by magnetic negative selection, after which naive cells were positively selected on CD45RA and the negative fraction was taken as the memory subset. Blood was obtained by leukapheresis, after which PBMCs were separated by Ficoll-Histopaque density gradient centrifugation and cryopreserved in liquid nitrogen vapor phase. Analytical flow cytometry was used to check the purity and quantity of every magnetically sorted T cell population. Genomic DNA was isolated from every sorted fraction and measured by UV absorbance on a Nanodrop 2000c.

The chain is assembled from TRBV28 and TRBJ1-2; 8 nucleotides in the junction match TRBD1. The clonotype comes from a man between 18 and 35 years old in good health. Some clones in this sample may be carry-over from other donors' samples. The sequenced material came from memory CD4+ T cells from PBMCs. This specimen's cell subset or site label, per the study, means: CD45RA-negative fraction. The bases read TGTGCCAGCAGTTTCCTAAGACAGGGGAGATTTGGCTACACCTTC. This sequence encodes CASSFLRQGRFGYTF.